This T cell receptor (beta chain) was identified in a study of T cell responses to AZD1222 COVID-19 vaccine. Study-level results: CD4 TCRs associated with vaccination spanned spike, dominating at 160-218 and 743-854. Only five to seven AZD1222 recipients tested seropositive at baseline. Spike-specific TCR depth and breadth grew after two AZD1222 doses.

As to this clone: The antigen is undetermined.

The method was immunoSEQ multiplex PCR; TCRdb's version includes in-frame clones alone and lacks a portion of them. The table lists around 140,000 clones, around 90% of them singletons. Trimming took off 8 bases at V and 0 bases at J, with 8 bases between the two ends. The germline V gene encodes CDR1 MNHEY and CDR2 SVGAGI. The CDR3 is 13 amino acids. Second-dose intervals near 4 or 12 weeks were combined. The sequencing here drew on peripheral blood, taken 28 days after the second AZD1222 dose. This sequence joins TRBV6-5 and TRBJ1-5; D remains unclear. The clonotype originates from an adult who received the AZD1222 COVID-19 vaccine. DNA for the CDR3: TGTGCCAGCCGGGGTAATAGCAATCAGCCCCAGCATTTT. It yields the protein CASRGNSNQPQHF.